The present T cell receptor beta chain was sequenced within a study of control samples from healthy donors and cancer patients (TCRdb year 2020). The method behind the library was the immunoSEQ multiplex PCR assay. The clones in this table, taken by TCRdb from immuneACCESS, are in-frame only. Not every clone is retained; where verified, under half of the shortfall comes from an unresolved V gene, and the cause of the rest is unknown. Across this sample there are approximately 130,000 clones, with roughly 90% seen only once. About 40% of the sample rests with the top ten. The CDR3 contains 15 residues, cysteine and phenylalanine counted. This entry keeps only the CDR3 DNA: 45 bases, framed from base 1. After removal of 5 bases from V and 9 bases from J, the junction retains 12 bases not matched to a gene. The germline V gene encodes CDR1 SGHAT and CDR2 FQNNGV. With regard to this clone: The specificity of this receptor is unknown. Base qualities were left out, and no much larger clone turns up one base away.

The receptor comes from a man aged 50 to 60 in good health. The V gene is TRBV11-2 and the J gene is TRBJ2-1; TRBD1 lines up with 8 middle nucleotides. Sequenced input: blood. The CDR3 reads as follows: CASSAGTGSSIEQFF. The DNA sequence is given as TGTGCCAGCAGCGCCGGGACAGGATCCTCCATTGAGCAGTTCTTC.